This TCR beta chain was obtained from a study of human T cells and chemical hapten exposure. The overall study: Yields of TCR per sample differed, chiefly owing to small differences in pooled library volume.

It was the library that attached unique molecular identifiers to individual cDNA molecules. Authors' analysis steps: Samples had a median of around 96,000 TCRs, ranging 23,224 to 690,600. TCRdb reanalysed the RACE reads using MiXCR and keeps one entry per CDR3 protein. The V and J calls here are based on TCRdb, not the publication. The table shows roughly 49,000 distinct CDR3 sequences, with about 3.9% occurring only once. Time point noted: healthy volunteer bleed at 2 weeks. Extraction yielded total RNA from whole blood (unfractionated). The V gene's germline CDR1 is MNHEY and CDR2 SVGAGI. The CDR3 runs to 15 residues. Trimming stripped 6 bases from V and 2 bases from J, with 17 bases between.

The clonotype was recovered from a female donor in good health. Some clones in this sample may be carry-over from other donors' samples. Input material: whole blood. This chain joins TRBV6-5 and TRBJ2-7; D is tentatively TRBD1 or TRBD2 (5 bases each). CDR3 sequence (DNA): TGTGCCAGCAGGGCTCCGGGACGGAAACCCTACGAGCAGTACTTC. It codes for CASRAPGRKPYEQYF.